The present TCR beta chain was sequenced within a study of T-cell memory formation after mild COVID-19. Looking at the study overall: TCR clusters showed largely donor specificity.

TCRdb independently ran MiXCR on the 5' RACE reads; one entry per CDR3 protein. Altogether 250,000 to 300,000 distinct CDR3 sequences are present, 15% being singletons, with the ten largest covering over 20%. This clonotype was sampled from a man younger than 35 who had mild COVID-19 (a few samples of this study predate the infection). Cell type and time point are not known. Sequencing was carried out using PBMCs or a T cell subset sorted from them (not recorded which).

CDR3 protein: CASSLEMETQYF. For the CDR3, the DNA is TGCGCCAGCAGCTTGGAGATGGAGACCCAGTACTTC. The rearrangement uses TRBV5-1 and TRBJ2-5; D call uncertain. The CDR3 contains 12 residues. Germline assignment: CDR1 SGHRS and CDR2 YFSETQ. V was trimmed by 0 bases and J by 5 bases, leaving 5 bases between them.